This T cell receptor beta chain was obtained from a study of blood T cell repertoires in COVID-19. Background on the study: Sites in the United States, Italy and Spain provided acute and convalescent COVID-19 samples. T cells, B-cell-depleted T cells, or PBMCs provided the cDNA or gDNA that served as material.

The authors' processing: Researchers report that nucleated cell counts were estimated from reference gene primer amplification. Method: immunoSEQ multiplex PCR; TCRdb's copy keeps in-frame clones and lacks some. V, J and clone size are taken as reported in that table, and D and trimming were inferred from the DNA itself. The sample carries 90,000 to 120,000 clones, about 91% recorded once. The V end was cut by 2 bases, the J end by 7 bases, with 17 bases between. This CDR3 has 15 amino acids. Germline V gene lookup returns CDR1 MGHRA and CDR2 YSYEKL. This clone has only one observation. The origin of this receptor is a man aged 50 to 60 with active or convalescent COVID-19. This chain uses TRBV4-1 with TRBJ1-2, with D maybe TRBD1 (6 bases). Sequences were obtained from peripheral blood. The CDR3 is CASSQPPWRGLGYTF. CDR3 DNA sequence: TGCGCCAGCAGCCAACCCCCGTGGCGGGGGCTTGGCTACACCTTC.